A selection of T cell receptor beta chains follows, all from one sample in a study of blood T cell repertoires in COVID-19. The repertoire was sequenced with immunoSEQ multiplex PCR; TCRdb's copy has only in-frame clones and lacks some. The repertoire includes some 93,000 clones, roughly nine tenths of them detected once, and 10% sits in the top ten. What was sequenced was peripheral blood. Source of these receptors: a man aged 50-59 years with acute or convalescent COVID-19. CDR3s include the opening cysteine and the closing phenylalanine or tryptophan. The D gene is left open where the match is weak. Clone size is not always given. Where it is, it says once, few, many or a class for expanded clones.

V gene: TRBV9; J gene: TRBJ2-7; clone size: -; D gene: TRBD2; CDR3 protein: CASSVYSGSVQYF; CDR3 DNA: TGTGCCAGCAGCGTCTATAGCGGGAGTGTGCAGTACTTC
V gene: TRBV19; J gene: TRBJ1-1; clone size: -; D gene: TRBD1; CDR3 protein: CASKRTGLGTEAFF; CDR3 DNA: TGTGCCAGTAAAAGGACAGGGCTGGGGACTGAAGCTTTCTTT
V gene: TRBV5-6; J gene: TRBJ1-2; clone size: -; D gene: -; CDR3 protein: CASSQRVFYGYTF; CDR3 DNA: TGTGCCAGCAGCCAGAGGGTTTTCTATGGCTACACCTTC
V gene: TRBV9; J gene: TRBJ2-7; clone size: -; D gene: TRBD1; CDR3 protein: CASSSMTGGYEQYF; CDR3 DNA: TGTGCCAGCAGCTCTATGACAGGGGGGTACGAGCAGTACTTC
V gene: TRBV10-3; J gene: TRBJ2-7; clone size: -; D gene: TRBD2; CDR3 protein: CAISESASGPYEQYF; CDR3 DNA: TGTGCCATCAGTGAGTCGGCTAGCGGACCCTACGAGCAGTACTTC
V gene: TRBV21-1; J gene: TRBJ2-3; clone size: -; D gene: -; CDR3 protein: CASPRTSGSIETDTQYF; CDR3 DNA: TGTGCCAGCCCAAGGACTAGCGGGAGTATTGAGACAGATACGCAGTATTTT
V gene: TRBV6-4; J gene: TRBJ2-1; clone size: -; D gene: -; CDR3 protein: CASSDHRDNEQFF; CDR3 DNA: TGTGCCAGCAGTGACCACAGGGACAATGAGCAGTTCTTC
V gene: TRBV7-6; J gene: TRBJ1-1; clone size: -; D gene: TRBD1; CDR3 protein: CASSSQGTGVSEAFF; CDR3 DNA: TGTGCCAGCAGCTCCCAGGGGACAGGGGTTTCTGAAGCTTTCTTT
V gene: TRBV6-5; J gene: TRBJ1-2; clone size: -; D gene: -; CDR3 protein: CASSYQLTGNYGYTF; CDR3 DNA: TGTGCCAGCAGCTACCAATTGACGGGGAACTATGGCTACACCTTC
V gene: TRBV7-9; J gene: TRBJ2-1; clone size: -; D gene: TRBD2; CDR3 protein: CASSLGILAGNEQFF; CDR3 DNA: TGTGCCAGCAGCTTAGGAATCCTAGCGGGAAATGAGCAGTTCTTC
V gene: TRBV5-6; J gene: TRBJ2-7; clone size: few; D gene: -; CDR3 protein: CASSPGGGGTYEQYF; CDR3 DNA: TGTGCCAGCAGCCCCGGGGGAGGGGGGACCTACGAGCAGTACTTC
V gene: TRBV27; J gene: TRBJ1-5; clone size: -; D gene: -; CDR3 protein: CASKTGQGSAFF; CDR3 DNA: TGTGCCAGCAAGACCGGCCAGGGCTCGGCTTTTTTT
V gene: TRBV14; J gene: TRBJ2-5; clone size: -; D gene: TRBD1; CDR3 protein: CASSSTLLTGAGETQYF; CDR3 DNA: TGTGCCAGCAGCAGCACGCTTCTTACAGGGGCTGGAGAGACCCAGTACTTC
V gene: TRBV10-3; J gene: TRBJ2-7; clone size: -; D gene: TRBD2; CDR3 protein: CAISDSGTSSYEQYF; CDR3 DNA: TGTGCCATCAGTGACTCCGGGACTAGCTCCTACGAGCAGTACTTC